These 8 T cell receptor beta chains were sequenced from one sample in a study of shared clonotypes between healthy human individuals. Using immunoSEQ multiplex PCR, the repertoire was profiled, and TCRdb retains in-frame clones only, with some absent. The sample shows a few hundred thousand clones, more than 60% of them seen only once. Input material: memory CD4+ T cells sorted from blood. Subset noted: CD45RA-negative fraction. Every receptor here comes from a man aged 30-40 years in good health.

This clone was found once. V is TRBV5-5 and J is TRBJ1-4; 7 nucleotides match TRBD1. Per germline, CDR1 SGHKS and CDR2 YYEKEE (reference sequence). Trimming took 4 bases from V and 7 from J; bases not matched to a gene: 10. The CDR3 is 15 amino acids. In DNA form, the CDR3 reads TGTGCCAGCAGCCTGGGGACCGGACAGGCTGAAAAACTGTTTTTT. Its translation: CASSLGTGQAEKLFF. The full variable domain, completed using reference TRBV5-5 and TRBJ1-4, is DAGVTQSPTHLIKTRGQQVTLRCSPISGHKSVSWYQQVLGQGPQFIFQYYEKEERGRGNFPDRFSARQFPNYSSELNVNALLLGDSALYLCASSLGTGQAEKLFFGSGTQLSVL.

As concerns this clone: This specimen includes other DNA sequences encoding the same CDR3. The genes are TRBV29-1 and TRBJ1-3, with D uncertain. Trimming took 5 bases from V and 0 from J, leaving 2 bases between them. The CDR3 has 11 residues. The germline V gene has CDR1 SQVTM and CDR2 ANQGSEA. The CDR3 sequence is CSVYSGNTIYF. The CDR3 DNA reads TGCAGCGTTTACTCTGGAAACACCATATATTTT.

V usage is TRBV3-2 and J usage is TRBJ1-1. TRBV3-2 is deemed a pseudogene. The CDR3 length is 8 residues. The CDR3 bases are TGTGCCAGCGCTGAAGCTTTCTTT. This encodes CASAEAFF.

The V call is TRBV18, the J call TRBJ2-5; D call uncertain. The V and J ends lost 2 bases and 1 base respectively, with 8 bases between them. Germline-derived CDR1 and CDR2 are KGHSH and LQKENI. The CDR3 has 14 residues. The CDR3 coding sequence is TGTGCCAGCTCACCAGCTCCTACCCAAGAGACCCAGTACTTC. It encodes CASSPAPTQETQYF. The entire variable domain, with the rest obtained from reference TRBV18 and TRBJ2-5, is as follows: NAGVMQNPRHLVRRRGQEARLRCSPMKGHSHVYWYRQLPEEGLKFMVYLQKENIIDESGMPKERFSAEFPKEGPSILRIQQVVRGDSAAYFCASSPAPTQETQYFGPGTRLLVL.

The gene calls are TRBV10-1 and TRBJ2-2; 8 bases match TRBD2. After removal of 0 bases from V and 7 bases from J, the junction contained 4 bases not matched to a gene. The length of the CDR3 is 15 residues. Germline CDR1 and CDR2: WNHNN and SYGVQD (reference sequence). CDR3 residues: CASSESGRALGELFF. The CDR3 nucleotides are TGCGCCAGCAGTGAGTCCGGGAGGGCCCTCGGGGAGCTGTTTTTT.

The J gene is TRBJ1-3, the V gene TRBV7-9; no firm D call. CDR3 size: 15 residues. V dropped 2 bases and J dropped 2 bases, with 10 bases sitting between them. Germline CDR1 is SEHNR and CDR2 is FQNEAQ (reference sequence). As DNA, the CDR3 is TGTGCCAGCAGCTTACCTGGCAGGCCTGGAAACACCATATATTTT. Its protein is CASSLPGRPGNTIYF.

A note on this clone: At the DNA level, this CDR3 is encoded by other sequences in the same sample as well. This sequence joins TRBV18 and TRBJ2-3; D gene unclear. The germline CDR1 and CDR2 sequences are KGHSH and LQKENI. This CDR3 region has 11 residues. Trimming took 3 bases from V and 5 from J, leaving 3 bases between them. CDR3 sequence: CASSPRDTQYF. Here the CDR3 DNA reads TGTGCCAGCTCACCGCGAGATACGCAGTATTTT.

The CDR3 is CASKYWDPRLDNPDTQYF. The CDR3 DNA reads TGTGCCAGCAAGTATTGGGACCCGCGGTTGGACAATCCAGATACGCAGTATTTT. The gene calls are TRBV2 and TRBJ2-3; D could derive from TRBD1 or TRBD2 (5 bases each). The CDR3 has 18 residues. The V and J ends lost 7 bases and 4 bases respectively, with 27 bases between them. From germline, CDR1 is SNHLY and CDR2 FYNNEI. Full variable domain (rest looked up from reference TRBV2 and TRBJ2-3): EPEVTQTPSHQVTQMGQEVILRCVPISNHLYFYWYRQILGQKVEFLVSFYNNEISEKSEIFDDQFSVERPDGSNFTLKIRSTKLEDSAMYFCASKYWDPRLDNPDTQYFGPGTRLTVL.